This T cell receptor (beta chain) was identified during a study of blood T cell repertoires in COVID-19. Study-wide background: From the United States, Italy and Spain came samples of acute and convalescent COVID-19. PBMCs, B-cell-depleted T cells, or T cells provided the cDNA or gDNA that made up the material.

Source study methods: Reference gene primer amplification gave nucleated cell count estimates. The table came from immunoSEQ multiplex PCR; TCRdb's copy has only in-frame clones and leaves some out. The V and J calls and clone size are taken from that table; D and trimming were inferred from the DNA. The table lists approximately 280,000 clones, 88% of them singletons. What was sequenced was peripheral blood. This TCR came from a man between 18 and 29 years old with active or convalescent COVID-19.

Written as DNA, the CDR3 is TGTGCCAGCAGCTCGGGGTGGGGTGGCAATCAGCCCCAGCATTTT. Translating gives CASSSGWGGNQPQHF. The J gene is TRBJ1-5, the V gene TRBV11-2; D is unresolved. V lost 4 bases to trimming and J lost 2 bases, with 12 bases between them. The CDR3 has 15 residues. Germline V CDR1 and CDR2: SGHAT, FQNNGV.